Below, one T cell receptor (beta chain) is given with its context. Germline V gives CDR1 SGHTA, CDR2 FQGNSA. The CDR3 has 14 amino acids. Trimming left V 2 bases short and J 3 bases short, with 10 bases between. This specimen belongs to a study of T cells after yellow fever vaccination. TCRdb reanalysed the 5' RACE reads using MiXCR and keeps one entry per CDR3 protein. The table lists a few hundred thousand distinct CDR3 sequences, around 4.3% of them singletons. The source is a man between 18 and 29 years old who received the YFV17D yellow fever vaccine. This sample comprised PBMCs, obtained 15 days after the yellow fever booster vaccination. This sequence joins TRBV7-2 and TRBJ1-1; no clear D. The CDR3 here is CASSLNQADTEAFF. DNA for the CDR3: TGTGCCAGCAGCTTAAACCAAGCGGACACTGAAGCTTTCTTT. Supplemented by reference TRBV7-2 and TRBJ1-1, the full variable domain reads GAGVSQSPSNKVTEKGKDVELRCDPISGHTALYWYRQSLGQGLEFLIYFQGNSAPDKSGLPSDRFSAERTGGSVSTLTIQRTQQEDSAVYLCASSLNQADTEAFFGQGTRLTVV.